This TCR beta chain was profiled in a study of T-cell memory formation after mild COVID-19 (dated by TCRdb to about 2021). For context, the study as a whole: TCR sequence clusters from the two donors were largely donor specific. The cohort comprised two young, previously healthy adult volunteers, one female and one male. Longitudinal TCRalpha and TCRbeta repertoire sequencing tracked T-cell clones expanding and contracting after mild COVID-19 in two donors.

The research as a whole found: Contracting CD4+ clones turned up mainly in the CM and EM memory subsets, whereas EMRA was where CD8+ clones were enriched. Clones contracting from day 15 to 85 had balanced CD4/CD8 phenotypes, while a second wave expanding from day 15 to 37 was biased towards CD4+. Some responding clones were found in pre-infection memory, which suggests that pre-existing cross-reactive memory T cells took part in the SARS-CoV-2 response. The study covered only a couple of mild cases, and larger cohorts including severe cases with pre-infection samples were considered necessary. SARS-CoV-2 specificity was not confirmed for the second-wave clones peaking on day 37.

There are a few counts of this clonotype. Its antigen specificity is not known. There are no base qualities to consult, and no much larger clone falls within one base. Ficoll-Paque density gradient centrifugation was used to isolate PBMCs. From the germline V gene, CDR1 is KGHSH and CDR2 is LQKENI. From the cysteine through the phenylalanine, the CDR3 covers 16 amino acids. Only CDR3 DNA remains: 48 bases, in frame from the first base. V is clipped by 1 base and J by 1 base, and the sequence between their germline boundaries is 13 bases long. These reads were obtained on an Illumina NovaSeq 6000. cDNA libraries for TCRalpha and TCRbeta were prepared by 5'RACE using constant-segment primers, with sample barcodes and unique molecular identifiers added. Trizol reagent was used to extract RNA from every sample. Amplification of the libraries took two PCR steps, and the second step added a second sample barcode plus Illumina TruSeq adapters. Sequencing of libraries was performed on an Illumina NovaSeq with 2 x 150 bp paired-end reads. The original methods were these. With migec v1.2.7, reads were demultiplexed and then collapsed into UMI-guided consensus sequences. Using mixcr v2.1.11, the UMI consensuses were aligned to TRA and TRB V and J templates and assembled into clonotypes. A clonotype was counted as expanded or contracted only when both edgeR and NoisET called the clonotype significant, with the noise models trained on biological replicates. For edgeR calls, the thresholds were a false discovery rate-adjusted p below 0.01 and a log2 fold-change of 1. PCA with hierarchical clustering of max-normalized trajectories of the 1000 most abundant clonotypes was used as exploratory dynamics analysis. Separately sequenced CD4+ and CD8+ repertoires were used to assign the CD4 or CD8 phenotype of responding clones. Using fastp trimming at Q25 and MiXCR clonotype assembly, TCRdb reanalyzed the public sequencing data and kept in-frame beta chains. Rows merge per CDR3 protein into single entries with the most common DNA and genes. The V and J calls, along with clone size, are taken from TCRdb and not from the paper's own processing. Here the sample has roughly 120,000 distinct CDR3 sequences; 16% occur a single time. The ten biggest clones cover around 14% of the sample.

The chain is assembled from TRBV18 and TRBJ1-2; a tentative D match to TRBD1 spans 5 bases. Sample: PBMCs or a T cell subset sorted from them (not recorded which). The receptor's source is an adult woman who had mild COVID-19 (a few samples of this study predate the infection). The sample titles of this study are shuffled in the database, so cell type and time point are left out; the donor was told from shared clones. The CDR3 protein: CASSPRGKDSNYGYTF. The bases read TGTGCCAGCTCACCACGTGGTAAAGACAGTAACTATGGCTACACCTTC.